One and the same sample provided the 19 T cell receptor beta chains below, sequenced in a study of CD8 T cells in ankylosing spondylitis. MiXCR, run by TCRdb on the 5' RACE reads, gives a single entry per CDR3 protein. The profile shows about 340,000 distinct CDR3 sequences, about 20% of them singletons. The sample comprised blood, either unsorted or a sorted T cell fraction (not recorded which). These receptor sequences come from a male donor with ankylosing spondylitis or in good health (not recorded which).

In its sample, this clonotype was seen a few times. The V gene is TRBV7-8, the J gene TRBJ2-7, with D perhaps matching TRBD1 or TRBD2 (6 bases each). In germline, CDR1 is SGHVS, CDR2 FQNEAQ. The CDR3 runs to 14 residues. The V gene lost 5 bases and the J gene lost 4 bases, with 15 bases spanning the gap. CDR3 amino acids: CASSAGGQTYEQYF. CDR3 DNA: TGTGCCAGCAGCGCCGGGGGACAAACATACGAGCAGTACTTC.

This clonotype was detected a few times. This chain uses TRBV4-2 with TRBJ2-1; no reliable D call. Germline V gene data show CDR1 as LGHNA and CDR2 as YNFKEQ. The CDR3 covers 16 residues. The germline V and J ends were trimmed by 0 bases and 5 bases, with 14 bases remaining between them. CDR3 amino acids: CASSQDDHGTNNEQFF. The CDR3 coding sequence is TGTGCCAGCAGCCAAGACGATCATGGAACAAACAATGAGCAGTTCTTC.

This clonotype was seen only a few times. The chain carries TRBV6-5 and TRBJ2-2; TRBD2 matches at 13 bases. CDR1 and CDR2 (germline): MNHEY, SVGAGI. After removal of 2 bases from V and 4 bases from J, the junction contained 7 bases not matched to a gene. This CDR3 contains 18 residues. The DNA for the CDR3 is TGTGCCAGCAGTTACCCGACTAGCGGGGGGACGATCACCGGGGAGCTGTTTTTT. Its protein is CASSYPTSGGTITGELFF.

This sequence joins TRBV29-1 and TRBJ1-1; no firm D call. Trimming left V 0 bases short and J 1 base short, with 9 bases between. This CDR3 contains 14 residues. CDR1 is SQVTM, CDR2 ANQGSEA, per germline. CDR3 nucleotide sequence: TGCAGCGTTGAAGACAGTACAGAGAACACTGAAGCTTTCTTT. Translating it yields CSVEDSTENTEAFF. Full variable domain (outside the CDR3, taken from reference TRBV29-1 and TRBJ1-1): SAVISQKPSRDICQRGTSLTIQCQVDSQVTMMFWYRQQPGQSLTLIATANQGSEATYESGFVIDKFPISRPNLTFSTLTVSNMSPEDSSIYLCSVEDSTENTEAFFGQGTRLTVV.

The CDR3: CASSSSTAQISGANVLTF. The CDR3 DNA reads as TGTGCCAGCAGCTCAAGCACCGCACAGATCTCTGGGGCCAACGTCCTGACTTTC. The genes are TRBV7-8 and TRBJ2-6; D unclear. Germline CDR1 and CDR2: SGHVS and FQNEAQ. V gave up 4 bases and J gave up 0 bases, with 16 bases separating them. This CDR3 contains 18 residues.

This clonotype was seen a few times. The CDR3 bases are TGCAGCGTTGTCGTAGCGGGGGGCTCCTCCTACAATGAGCAGTTCTTC. Translated, it gives CSVVVAGGSSYNEQFF. This chain links TRBV29-1 with TRBJ2-1; TRBD2 agrees at 10 bases. The CDR3 is made up of 16 amino acids. Germline lookup yields CDR1 SQVTM and CDR2 ANQGSEA. V lost 4 bases, J lost 0 bases, and 6 bases stayed unmatched.

This clonotype has only a few counts. The chain employs TRBV11-2 and TRBJ2-2, with TRBD1 identical over 9 bases. V lost 1 base to trimming and J lost 7 bases; unmatched junction nucleotides: 7. This CDR3 comprises 16 residues. The germline CDR1 and CDR2 sequences are SGHAT and FQNNGV. DNA of the CDR3: TGTGCCAGCAGCTTAGGAGGGGACAGGGCGAACGGGGAGCTGTTTTTT. It yields the protein CASSLGGDRANGELFF.

A single count supports this clonotype. The chain links TRBV5-5 to TRBJ2-7, with 10 bases that match TRBD1. Trimming cost V 3 bases and J 3 bases; bases outside gene matches: 6. Germline lookup yields CDR1 SGHKS and CDR2 YYEKEE (reference sequence). The CDR3 has 15 residues. The DNA of the CDR3 is TGTGCCAGCAGCTCGGACAGGGGGATTTTCTACGAGCAGTACTTC. Protein sequence: CASSSDRGIFYEQYF.

In this sample, this clonotype turned up a few times. The genes are TRBV15 and TRBJ2-7; D unclear. Germline CDR1 reads LNHNV; CDR2 reads YYDKDF (reference sequence). CDR3 size: 15 residues. Trimming stripped 0 bases from V and 0 bases from J, with 9 bases between. The DNA for the CDR3 is TGTGCCACCAGCAGAGATCGGGCCTCCTCCTACGAGCAGTACTTC. Amino acids: CATSRDRASSYEQYF.

The V and J genes are TRBV15 and TRBJ2-2; D remains ambiguous. The germline V gene has CDR1 LNHNV and CDR2 YYDKDF (reference sequence). V lost 5 bases and J lost 3, with 7 bases in between. The CDR3 consists of 13 residues. The CDR3 sequence: CATSPRDTGELFF. Here the CDR3 DNA reads TGTGCCACCAGCCCCCGGGACACCGGGGAGCTGTTTTTT.

The chain employs TRBV27 and TRBJ2-1; 7 bases fit TRBD2. With 3 bases clipped from V and 4 bases from J, the junction kept 6 bases outside the gene matches. Germline lookup yields CDR1 MNHEY and CDR2 SMNVEV (reference sequence). The CDR3 contains 15 residues. The CDR3 loop reads CASSLLASGYNEQFF. The CDR3 nucleotides read TGTGCCAGCAGTTTGTTGGCTAGCGGATACAATGAGCAGTTCTTC.

This clonotype was counted a single time. A read error may be the cause here, since a much bigger clone is one base away. V usage is TRBV5-5 and J usage is TRBJ2-3; 7 bases are shared with TRBD1. Germline V CDR1 and CDR2: SGHKS, YYEKEE (reference sequence). This CDR3 spans 14 amino acids. CDR3 in DNA: TGTGCCAGCAGCGAGACAGGGAGCAGAGATACGCAGTATTTT. Translated: CASSETGSRDTQYF. The whole variable domain, filled in from reference TRBV5-5 and TRBJ2-3, reads DAGVTQSPTHLIKTRGQQVTLRCSPISGHKSVSWYQQVLGQGPQFIFQYYEKEERGRGNFPDRFSARQFPNYSSELNVNALLLGDSALYLCASSETGSRDTQYFGPGTRLTVL.

This clonotype turned up a few times. The rearrangement joins TRBV29-1 to TRBJ2-7; 7 bases align to TRBD2. V was clipped by 0 bases and J by 6 bases; unmatched bases: 8. This CDR3 has 14 residues. Germline CDR1 and CDR2: SQVTM and ANQGSEA. CDR3: CSVEEAGGGGEQYF. The CDR3 DNA is TGCAGCGTTGAAGAGGCGGGCGGCGGGGGCGAGCAGTACTTC.

This clonotype was seen only a few times. The chain recombines TRBV20-1 with TRBJ2-3, with 7 bases lining up with TRBD2. The germline V gene encodes CDR1 DFQATT and CDR2 SNEGSKA (reference sequence). This CDR3 comprises 13 residues. V lost 3 bases to trimming and J lost 5 bases; unmatched junction nucleotides: 5. CDR3 coding DNA: TGCAGTGCTAGGGATCTAGCGGAAGATACGCAGTATTTT. Amino acid sequence: CSARDLAEDTQYF.

This clonotype turned up a few times. The chain couples TRBV29-1 to TRBJ1-4, with a possible D match to TRBD1 (6 bases). Looked up from germline, CDR1 is SQVTM and CDR2 is ANQGSEA. The ends were cut back, 7 bases at V and 12 bases at J, with 12 bases in the middle. The CDR3 is made up of 10 amino acids. The CDR3 coding sequence is TGCAGCGCCAGGGGTGCGGAACTGTTTTTT. It yields the protein CSARGAELFF.

The chain uses TRBV10-1 and TRBJ2-1; TRBD2 agrees at 14 bases. The CDR3 covers 17 residues. CDR1 and CDR2 (germline): WNHNN, SYGVQD (reference sequence). The junction had 6 bases not matched to a gene; V was cut back by 7 bases and J by 1 base. The CDR3 DNA is TGCGCCAGCACCCACGGGACTAGCGGGGGTTCCTACAATGAGCAGTTCTTC. Residues: CASTHGTSGGSYNEQFF.

J is TRBJ2-5 and V is TRBV20-1, with D possibly being TRBD2 (6 bases). Trimming shortened V by 3 bases and J by 2 bases, and 13 bases separated the two germline ends. The germline CDR1 and CDR2 sequences are DFQATT and SNEGSKA (reference sequence). The CDR3 runs 14 residues. Written as DNA, the CDR3 is TGCAGTGCTAGGGTATTTGCGGGGCAAGAGACCCAGTACTTC. This codes for CSARVFAGQETQYF.

This rearrangement joins TRBV6-1 to TRBJ2-7; the D gene is possibly TRBD1 (6 bases). Germline CDR1 reads MNHNS; CDR2 reads SASEGT. The CDR3 is made up of 14 amino acids. Trimming removed 6 bases from V and 6 bases from J, with 18 bases in between. The CDR3 region has the DNA TGTGCCAGCAGCGCCCGACAGGAACTCGGCGAGCAGTACTTC. It translates to CASSARQELGEQYF.

V and J are TRBV29-1 and TRBJ2-2, with a tentative D call TRBD2 (7 bases). The germline gives CDR1 SQVTM, CDR2 ANQGSEA. This CDR3 is 17 amino acids long. The V end lost 4 bases, the J end lost 3 bases, and 21 bases lay between the germline ends. The CDR3 DNA sequence: TGCAGCGTTGGAAGGGGGGGCGGGGGCCGATACACCGGGGAGCTGTTTTTT. Its protein product is CSVGRGGGGRYTGELFF.